The rows below give T cell receptor beta chains drawn from one sample of a study of T cell responses to AZD1222 COVID-19 vaccine. Produced via immunoSEQ multiplex PCR; TCRdb's table is partial and in-frame only. The sample yields under 200,000 clones, approximately 93% seen once. Sequenced here: peripheral blood, sampled on day 0 of AZD1222 vaccination. The receptors here all came from an adult in good health. The CDR3 runs from the conserved cysteine through the conserved F or W. Fields, in order: V gene, CDR3 protein.

v_call: TRBV7-9; cdr3_aa: CASSPPSFGGYTF
v_call: TRBV5-1; cdr3_aa: CASSLTGAVGYTF
v_call: TRBV5-8; cdr3_aa: CASSFGTGGTEAFF
v_call: TRBV19; cdr3_aa: CASSIGGQGRNTIYF
v_call: TRBV5-1; cdr3_aa: CASSLGLGTGDQPQHF
v_call: TRBV5-1; cdr3_aa: CASSLAGGFYGYTF
v_call: TRBV4-2; cdr3_aa: CASSTHPQGGKEKLFF
v_call: TRBV7-2; cdr3_aa: CASSLAPHTGGKGYTF
v_call: TRBV7-9; cdr3_aa: CASSIDRAYEQYF
v_call: TRBV5-4; cdr3_aa: CASSLVPVNYGYTF
v_call: TRBV27; cdr3_aa: CASSLGRAHEQFF
v_call: TRBV19; cdr3_aa: CASSSIKGVGNTEAFF
v_call: TRBV16; cdr3_aa: CASSQSGSKAGHSNYGYTF
v_call: TRBV5-4; cdr3_aa: CASSSLGGAENEKLFF
v_call: TRBV4-1; cdr3_aa: CASSQSRGGREKLFF
v_call: TRBV5-8; cdr3_aa: CASSWTQTFETNEKLFF
v_call: TRBV6-1; cdr3_aa: CASSGATSGGRNEQFF
v_call: TRBV30; cdr3_aa: CAWLTKPRTGMNTEAFF
v_call: TRBV27; cdr3_aa: CASSLQGENAYEQYF
v_call: TRBV5-1; cdr3_aa: CASSPPSEGYTF
v_call: TRBV19; cdr3_aa: CASSRVNRGDYGYTF
v_call: TRBV11-1; cdr3_aa: CASSPLAGAAKNIQYF
v_call: TRBV7-9; cdr3_aa: CASSFPRWDTEAFF
v_call: TRBV7-5; cdr3_aa: CVRSGWGRPTNEKLFF
v_call: TRBV29-1; cdr3_aa: CSVKQGGSNQPQHF
v_call: TRBV10-3; cdr3_aa: CAIRESGMNTEAFF
v_call: TRBV2; cdr3_aa: CASSPLGLLNTEAFF
v_call: TRBV11-2; cdr3_aa: CASSLAAGASYEQYF
v_call: TRBV6-5; cdr3_aa: CASSYSTLGRNEQFF
v_call: TRBV3-1/TRBV3-2; cdr3_aa: CASSQRRLANTGELFF
v_call: TRBV19; cdr3_aa: CASSMYRGSLRSSNQPQHF
v_call: TRBV19; cdr3_aa: CASSIPALDRAGNTIYF
v_call: TRBV6-1; cdr3_aa: CASSELGVVGLFF
v_call: TRBV2; cdr3_aa: CASSEASYEQYF
v_call: TRBV11-2; cdr3_aa: CASSFGDYEQYF
v_call: TRBV7-8; cdr3_aa: CASSPAEDRPYQPQHF
v_call: TRBV30; cdr3_aa: CAWATSGRLNTDTQYF
v_call: TRBV9; cdr3_aa: CASSAGLGGTEAFF
v_call: TRBV27; cdr3_aa: CASSLSIPGKEGNTIYF
v_call: TRBV5-1; cdr3_aa: CASSFGLAGVASTDTQYF
v_call: TRBV30; cdr3_aa: CAWSAHLGGGQPQHF
v_call: TRBV5-6; cdr3_aa: CARPPKGEAKNIQYF
v_call: TRBV18; cdr3_aa: CASSPGTGNSANYGYTF
v_call: TRBV6-5; cdr3_aa: CASTGKYRGLTEAFF